What follows are 10 T cell receptor beta chains derived from one specimen sequenced in a study of patients and donors after allogeneic stem cell transplantation. TCRdb re-derived calls from the RT-PCR reads in MiXCR, one entry per CDR3 protein. The table has around 90,000 distinct CDR3 sequences, about 48% seen once. The sequenced sample was blood, either unsorted or a sorted T cell fraction (not recorded which). These receptors were obtained from a human donor who was either an allogeneic HSCT recipient or a stem cell or donor lymphocyte infusion donor (not recorded which). It is not recorded whose cells these are; they may come from a transplant donor.

The chain joins TRBV14 to TRBJ1-4, with D unclear. Germline V gene sequence: CDR1 SGHDN, CDR2 FVKESK. With 4 bases removed from V and 0 bases from J, the gap between germline ends came to 12 bases. The CDR3 has 16 residues. CDR3 DNA sequence: TGTGCCAGCAGCCCCGGACCGAGAGCAACTAATGAAAAACTGTTTTTT. The encoded protein is CASSPGPRATNEKLFF.

The chain couples TRBV5-1 to TRBJ2-1, with TRBD2 matching over 7 bases. This CDR3 has 16 residues. Trimming took 0 bases from V and 3 from J; bases not matched to a gene: 6. Per germline, CDR1 SGHRS and CDR2 YFSETQ. Written as DNA, the CDR3 is TGCGCCAGCAGCTTGGCCGTAACTAGCGACTACAATGAGCAGTTCTTC. Its translation is CASSLAVTSDYNEQFF.

This sequence joins TRBV5-5 and TRBJ1-5; D gene unclear. Germline V CDR1 and CDR2: SGHKS, YYEKEE (reference sequence). V was pared by 3 bases and J by 3 bases, with 10 bases between. The CDR3 has 14 residues. CDR3 amino acids: CASSYTDTNQPQHF. CDR3 DNA: TGTGCCAGCAGCTATACCGATACCAATCAGCCCCAGCATTTT. Using reference TRBV5-5 and TRBJ1-5 for the parts outside the CDR3, the full variable domain is DAGVTQSPTHLIKTRGQQVTLRCSPISGHKSVSWYQQVLGQGPQFIFQYYEKEERGRGNFPDRFSARQFPNYSSELNVNALLLGDSALYLCASSYTDTNQPQHFGDGTRLSIL.

This rearrangement joins TRBV6-2 or TRBV6-3 to TRBJ1-5, with D tentatively TRBD1 (6 bases). Germline V gene data show CDR1 as MNHEY and CDR2 as SVGEGT. Trimming took off 4 bases at V and 0 bases at J, with 13 bases between the two ends. The CDR3 has 16 residues. The CDR3, as DNA: TGTGCCAGCAGTTCCCGGACAGTTATTAGCAATCAGCCCCAGCATTTT. Encoded protein: CASSSRTVISNQPQHF.

The V gene is TRBV5-1, the J gene TRBJ2-2, with a possible D match to TRBD2 (5 bases). V lost 2 bases to trimming and J lost 0 bases, with 17 bases between them. The CDR3 spans 18 residues. Germline CDR1 and CDR2: SGHRS and YFSETQ. The CDR3 DNA follows: TGCGCCAGCAGCTTCGAGAGTCGGGCGGGTCCGAACACCGGGGAGCTGTTTTTT. Encoded protein: CASSFESRAGPNTGELFF. Full variable domain (missing parts from reference TRBV5-1 and TRBJ2-2): KAGVTQTPRYLIKTRGQQVTLSCSPISGHRSVSWYQQTPGQGLQFLFEYFSETQRNKGNFPGRFSGRQFSNSRSEMNVSTLELGDSALYLCASSFESRAGPNTGELFFGEGSRLTVL.

The chain joins TRBV15 to TRBJ1-6; the match to TRBD1 covers 8 bases. J was trimmed by 11 bases and V by 4 bases; bases with no gene match: 7. The CDR3 spans 14 residues. Germline V CDR1 and CDR2: LNHNV, YYDKDF (reference sequence). CDR3 sequence reads: CATSKGQGGTPLHF. The CDR3 DNA sequence: TGTGCCACCAGCAAAGGACAGGGCGGAACACCCCTCCACTTT.

The sample holds a few counts of this clonotype. The V and J genes are TRBV20-1 and TRBJ1-2; D call uncertain. This CDR3 has 12 residues. The ends were cut back, 2 bases at V and 4 bases at J, with 8 bases in the middle. Looked up from germline, CDR1 is DFQATT and CDR2 is SNEGSKA (reference sequence). In DNA form, the CDR3 reads TGCAGTGCTAGAATGGGCACCTATGGCTACACCTTC. Translating gives CSARMGTYGYTF.

This clonotype has more than one count but fewer than ten. The V and J genes are TRBV19 and TRBJ1-2; 8 bases are shared with TRBD1. Germline V gives CDR1 LNHDA, CDR2 SQIVND (reference sequence). The CDR3 has 15 amino acids. V trimming: 9 bases; J trimming: 2 bases; junction bases outside the gene matches: 11. CDR3 sequence reads: CARRTGRFGNYGYTF. The CDR3 bases are TGTGCCAGGCGGACAGGGAGGTTCGGAAACTATGGCTACACCTTC.

This clonotype was found a few times. The rearrangement uses TRBV14 and TRBJ1-5; a weak D match, TRBD1 (5 bases). Germline V gene data show CDR1 as SGHDN and CDR2 as FVKESK. V gave up 1 base and J gave up 4 bases, with 17 bases separating them. The CDR3 consists of 17 residues. DNA for the CDR3: TGTGCCAGCAGCCAAGGATCCTACAGGAACCAAAATCAGCCCCAGCATTTT. Protein product: CASSQGSYRNQNQPQHF. Complete variable domain (other parts from reference TRBV14 and TRBJ1-5): EAGVTQFPSHSVIEKGQTVTLRCDPISGHDNLYWYRRVMGKEIKFLLHFVKESKQDESGMPNNRFLAERTGGTYSTLKVQPAELEDSGVYFCASSQGSYRNQNQPQHFGDGTRLSIL.

This clonotype was found a few times. This chain joins TRBV7-2 and TRBJ1-5; D unclear. CDR3 length: 15 amino acids. Germline V gene lookup returns CDR1 SGHTA and CDR2 FQGNSA. V lost 1 base, J lost 3 bases, and 10 bases lay in between. DNA for the CDR3: TGTGCCAGCAGCTTAGGAGGTTCAGACAATCAGCCCCAGCATTTT. Protein: CASSLGGSDNQPQHF.